The following is a T cell receptor beta chain sequence with its context. It has no known antigen specificity. One base away there is no much larger clone; base qualities are not given. The record originates from a study of blood T cell repertoires in COVID-19 (dated by TCRdb to 2020 to 2021). About the study as a whole: Collaborator samples came from the United States, Italy and Spain and covered acute and convalescent phases of COVID-19. The prospective study material was composed of cDNA or gDNA derived from T cells, B-cell-depleted T cells, or PBMCs. The dataset comprised deeply sampled blood TCRbeta repertoires from subjects exposed to, actively infected with, or recovered from COVID-19. A freely available public database, intended as a resource for researchers studying the immune response to SARS-CoV-2, is where the repertoires were released. The samples were drawn from the first 160 participants of the ongoing ImmuneRACE study and from 1,254 subjects provided by 6 global collaborators. Nearly every sample came with metadata listing a de-identified subject ID, COVID-19 status, age in years and sex. Where available, HLA class I and class II types were obtained from metadata supplied by the sample provider rather than from assay-based typing. Results and caveats for the whole study, not just this receptor: The amount of clinical and demographic metadata varied by source and participant and was provided uncurated.

TCRbeta CDR3 regions were amplified from genomic DNA using the immunoSEQ Assay, a bias-controlled multiplex PCR. Regarding the original processing steps: Within the assay, amplification of reference gene primers was used to estimate how many nucleated cells each sample contained. To quantify the absolute abundance of each unique TCRbeta CDR3 rearrangement, sequence reads were collapsed and filtered. For each sample, productive Simpson clonality was calculated by taking the square root of Simpson's diversity index across productive rearrangements. The table was pulled from immuneACCESS by TCRdb, which kept in-frame rearrangements only. Such tables lose some clones; where checked, under half of the loss comes from unresolved V genes, and the rest has no known cause. V and J calls and clone size follow that table, whereas D and trimming were derived from the DNA. Across this sample there are 100,000 to 150,000 clones, with roughly 84% seen only once. The ten largest clones represent 17% of the sample.

The collaborating institutions used their own protocols to collect whole blood in K2EDTA tubes. For TCRbeta analysis, collaborators shipped samples as frozen whole blood, isolated PBMCs, or DNA extracted from either of those sample types. Between the V and J ends, shortened by 4 bases and 2 bases respectively, the junction contains 8 bases. The CDR3 measures 13 amino acids from cysteine to phenylalanine. The retained sequence is limited to the CDR3, 39 bases, with the frame set at the first base. This sequence originates from a woman of 80 years or more with acute or convalescent COVID-19. Source material: peripheral blood. The chain employs TRBV12-3 or TRBV12-4 and TRBJ1-2, with no reliable assignment of the D segment. Here the CDR3 is given as CASSYGPNYGYTF. The DNA sequence reads TGTGCCAGCAGTTATGGGCCCAACTATGGCTACACCTTC.